This T cell receptor beta chain was captured by sequencing in a study of post-analysis software for immune sequencing data. Overall study findings and caveats: In patients, TRBV5-6, TRBV5-1 and TRBV20-1 belonged to roughly five TRBV segments found more frequently than in controls.

About this clonotype itself: Its cognate antigen is unknown.

Prepared libraries of TCR beta cDNA carried unique molecular identifiers. There were roughly 0.95 to 10 million T cells, and 400,000 to 650,000 cDNA molecules came from them. One entry per CDR3 protein results from TCRdb running MiXCR on the PCR reads. The table lists fewer than 850,000 distinct CDR3 sequences, about 43% of them singletons. CDR3 size: 16 residues. In germline, CDR1 is LNHNV, CDR2 YYDKDF (reference sequence). V was trimmed by 1 base and J by 4 bases, leaving 16 bases between them. The sample consisted of blood. The source of this sequence is a girl aged 5 to 17 with multiple sclerosis. The chain carries TRBV15 and TRBJ1-2, with D maybe TRBD1 (5 bases). CDR3 nucleotides: TGTGCCACCAGCAGAGTGATGGAGACAGCCGTCTATGGCTACACCTTC. The encoded protein is CATSRVMETAVYGYTF. Together with reference TRBV15 and TRBJ1-2, the CDR3 gives the full variable domain: DAMVIQNPRYQVTQFGKPVTLSCSQTLNHNVMYWYQQKSSQAPKLLFHYYDKDFNNEADTPDNFQSRRPNTSFCFLDIRSPGLGDTAMYLCATSRVMETAVYGYTFGSGTRLTVV.